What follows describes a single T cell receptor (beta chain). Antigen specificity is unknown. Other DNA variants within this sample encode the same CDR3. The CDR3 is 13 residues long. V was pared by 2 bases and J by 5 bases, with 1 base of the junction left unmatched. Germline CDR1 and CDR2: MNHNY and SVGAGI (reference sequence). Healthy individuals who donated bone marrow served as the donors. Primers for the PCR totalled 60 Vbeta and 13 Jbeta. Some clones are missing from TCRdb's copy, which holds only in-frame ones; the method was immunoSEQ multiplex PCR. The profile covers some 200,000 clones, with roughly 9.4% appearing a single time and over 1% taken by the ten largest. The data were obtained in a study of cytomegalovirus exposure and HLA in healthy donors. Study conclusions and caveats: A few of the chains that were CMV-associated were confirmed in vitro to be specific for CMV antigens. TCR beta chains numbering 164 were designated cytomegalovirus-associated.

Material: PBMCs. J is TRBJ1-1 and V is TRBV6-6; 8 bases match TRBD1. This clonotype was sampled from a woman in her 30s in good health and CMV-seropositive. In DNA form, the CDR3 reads TGTGCCAGCAGTTACAGACAGGGGACTGAAGCTTTCTTT. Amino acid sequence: CASSYRQGTEAFF.